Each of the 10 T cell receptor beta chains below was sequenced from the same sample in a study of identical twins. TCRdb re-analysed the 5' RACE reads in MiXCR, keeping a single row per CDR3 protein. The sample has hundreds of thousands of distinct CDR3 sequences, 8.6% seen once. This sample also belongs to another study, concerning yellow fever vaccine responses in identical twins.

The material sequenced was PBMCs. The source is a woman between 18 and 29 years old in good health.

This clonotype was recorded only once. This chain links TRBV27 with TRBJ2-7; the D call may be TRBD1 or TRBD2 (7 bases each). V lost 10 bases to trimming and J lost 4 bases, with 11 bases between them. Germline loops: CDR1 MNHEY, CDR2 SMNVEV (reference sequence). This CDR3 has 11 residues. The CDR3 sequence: CATGGGYEQYF. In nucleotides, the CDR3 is TGTGCCACAGGGGGGGGATACGAGCAGTACTTC.

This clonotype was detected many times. Here the CDR3 reads CASSLGQGAHEQYF. The CDR3 DNA reads TGCGCCAGCAGCTTGGGGCAGGGGGCCCACGAGCAGTACTTC. The chain has TRBV5-1 and TRBJ2-7; 8 bases line up with TRBD1. Germline lookup yields CDR1 SGHRS and CDR2 YFSETQ. The CDR3 extends over 14 amino acids. With 0 bases clipped from V and 5 bases from J, the junction kept 4 bases outside the gene matches.

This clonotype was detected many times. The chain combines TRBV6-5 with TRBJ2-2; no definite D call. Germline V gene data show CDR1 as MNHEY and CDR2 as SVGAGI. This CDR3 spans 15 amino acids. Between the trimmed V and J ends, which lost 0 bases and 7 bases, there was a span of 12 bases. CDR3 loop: CASSYSKEFGGELFF. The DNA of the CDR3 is TGTGCCAGCAGTTACTCGAAGGAATTCGGCGGGGAGCTGTTTTTT.

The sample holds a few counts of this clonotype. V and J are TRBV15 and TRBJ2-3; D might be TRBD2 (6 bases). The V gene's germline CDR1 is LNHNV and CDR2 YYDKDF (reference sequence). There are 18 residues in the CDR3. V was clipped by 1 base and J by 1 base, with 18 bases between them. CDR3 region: CATSRVGLASIGTDTQYF. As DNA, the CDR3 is TGTGCCACCAGCAGAGTGGGGCTAGCGAGTATCGGCACAGATACGCAGTATTTT.

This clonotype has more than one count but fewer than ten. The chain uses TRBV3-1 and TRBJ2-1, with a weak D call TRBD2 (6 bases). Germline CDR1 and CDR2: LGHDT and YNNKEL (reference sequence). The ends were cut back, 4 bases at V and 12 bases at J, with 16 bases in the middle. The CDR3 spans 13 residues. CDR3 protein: CASSPLDGGGQFF. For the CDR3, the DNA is TGTGCCAGCAGCCCACTGGACGGGGGAGGGCAGTTCTTC.

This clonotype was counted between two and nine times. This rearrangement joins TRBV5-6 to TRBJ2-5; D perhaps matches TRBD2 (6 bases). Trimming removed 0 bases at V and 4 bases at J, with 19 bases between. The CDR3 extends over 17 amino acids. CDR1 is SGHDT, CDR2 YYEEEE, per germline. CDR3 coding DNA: TGTGCCAGCAGCTTGGCTCATAGCGGTGGATGGTTAGAGACCCAGTACTTC. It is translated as CASSLAHSGGWLETQYF. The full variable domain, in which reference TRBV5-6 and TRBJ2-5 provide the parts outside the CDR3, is DAGVTQSPTHLIKTRGQQVTLRCSPKSGHDTVSWYQQALGQGPQFIFQYYEEEERQRGNFPDRFSGHQFPNYSSELNVNALLLGDSALYLCASSLAHSGGWLETQYFGPGTRLLVL.

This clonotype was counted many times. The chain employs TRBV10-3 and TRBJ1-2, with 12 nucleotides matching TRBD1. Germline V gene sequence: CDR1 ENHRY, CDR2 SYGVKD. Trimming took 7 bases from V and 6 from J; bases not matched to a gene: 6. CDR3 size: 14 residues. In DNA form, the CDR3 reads TGTGCCATCATGGGGACAGGGGGCGATAATGGCTACACCTTC. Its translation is CAIMGTGGDNGYTF.

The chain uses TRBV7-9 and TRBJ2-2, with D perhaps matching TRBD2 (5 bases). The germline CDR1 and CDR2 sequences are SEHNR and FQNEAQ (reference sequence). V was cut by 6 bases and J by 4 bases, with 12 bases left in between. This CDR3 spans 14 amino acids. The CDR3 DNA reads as TGTGCCAGCAGTCCGGACTTGGTCACCGGGGAGCTGTTTTTT. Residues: CASSPDLVTGELFF.

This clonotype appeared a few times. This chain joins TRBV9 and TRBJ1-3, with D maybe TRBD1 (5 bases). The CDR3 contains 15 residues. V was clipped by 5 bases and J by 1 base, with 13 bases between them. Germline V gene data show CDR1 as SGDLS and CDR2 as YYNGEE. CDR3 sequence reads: CASSRDGKSGNTIYF. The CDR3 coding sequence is TGTGCCAGCAGTCGGGACGGAAAATCTGGAAACACCATATATTTT.

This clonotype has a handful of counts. The CDR3, as DNA: TGCAGTGCTGAGGACAGTTCCTACGAGCAGTACTTC. It yields the protein CSAEDSSYEQYF. V and J are TRBV20-1 and TRBJ2-7, with TRBD1 as a possible D gene (6 bases). CDR3 size: 12 residues. The germline V gene has CDR1 DFQATT and CDR2 SNEGSKA (reference sequence). V was trimmed by 5 bases and J by 1 base, leaving 9 bases between them.